This TCR beta chain emerged from a study of cytomegalovirus exposure and HLA in healthy donors. Study observations and caveats: The productive fraction for most TCR beta V segments was about 87% or about 30% in an earlier analysis.

This CDR3 is built from 15 residues. Per germline, CDR1 SEHNR and CDR2 FQNEAQ (reference sequence). With V trimmed by 2 bases and J by 9 bases, 8 bases remained unmatched. The PCR made use of 60 Vbeta and 13 Jbeta primers. The protocol was immunoSEQ multiplex PCR, while the TCRdb copy is restricted to in-frame clones and leaves out a portion. Seen here are under 150,000 clones, more than 70% observed once, and the top ten hold 2% to 3%. For this clone: Its antigen is undetermined.

The genes are TRBV7-9 and TRBJ2-1; TRBD1 matches 9 bases. Source material: PBMCs. The TCR comes from a man in his fifties or sixties in good health and CMV-seronegative. CDR3 nucleotides: TGTGCCAGCAGCTTAATCGGACAGGGGAATCCTGAGCAGTTCTTC. Translated: CASSLIGQGNPEQFF.